The clone carrying this T cell receptor (beta chain) was counted ten times or more. V was clipped by 7 bases and J by 10 bases, with 17 bases between them. There are 13 residues in the CDR3. These data originate in a study of T-cell reconstitution after alpha-beta-depleted transplantation in children. Library preparation (for TCRbeta) was performed with unique molecular identifiers. TCRdb reprocessed the PCR reads with MiXCR, giving one entry per CDR3 protein. The data contain 350,000 to 400,000 distinct CDR3 sequences, 20% of them singletons. This sequence joins TRBV12-3 or TRBV12-4 and TRBJ2-1; tentatively, D is TRBD2 (5 bases). The clonotype was recovered from a human donor who donated a stem cell graft to a child with acute myeloid leukemia. The sample was PBMCs from the stem cell graft donor, taken from the stem cell graft. The CDR3 here is CASTRSAEAEQFF. DNA of the CDR3: TGTGCCAGCACTCGATCCGCGGAGGCCGAGCAGTTCTTC.